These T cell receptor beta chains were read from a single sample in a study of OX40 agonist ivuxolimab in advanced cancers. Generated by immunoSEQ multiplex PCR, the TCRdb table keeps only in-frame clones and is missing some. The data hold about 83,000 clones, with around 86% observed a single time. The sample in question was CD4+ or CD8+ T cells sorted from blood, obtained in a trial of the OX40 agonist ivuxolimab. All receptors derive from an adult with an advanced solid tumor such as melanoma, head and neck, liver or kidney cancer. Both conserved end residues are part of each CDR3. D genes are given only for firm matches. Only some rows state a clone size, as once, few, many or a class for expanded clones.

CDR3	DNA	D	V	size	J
CASRTNTGYEQYF	TGTGCCAGCAGAACCAATACAGGCTACGAGCAGTACTTC	.	TRBV2	.	TRBJ2-7
CASSRDLGVTLHF	TGTGCCAGCAGCCGCGATCTCGGTGTTACCCTCCACTTT	.	TRBV14	once	TRBJ1-6
CAWVRSSGNTIYF	TGTGCCTGGGTACGGAGCTCTGGAAACACCATATATTTT	.	TRBV30	few	TRBJ1-3
CASSVAIAGGQETQYF	TGTGCCAGCAGCGTAGCGATAGCGGGGGGGCAAGAGACCCAGTACTTC	TRBD2	TRBV9	.	TRBJ2-5
CASRPDRARNTEAFF	TGTGCCAGCAGACCCGACAGGGCTAGAAACACTGAAGCTTTCTTT	TRBD1	TRBV6-5	.	TRBJ1-1
CASSYGQPLFNQPQHF	TGTGCCAGCAGTTACGGACAGCCTCTATTCAATCAGCCCCAGCATTTT	.	TRBV6-5	.	TRBJ1-5
CASSLGDTKGAGELFF	TGTGCCAGCAGTTTAGGGGACACCAAGGGGGCCGGGGAGCTGTTTTTT	.	TRBV27	once	TRBJ2-2
CASSRSRGRGGINEQYF	TGTGCCAGCAGCCGCAGTCGGGGCCGGGGGGGTATCAACGAGCAGTACTTC	TRBD2	TRBV7-2	.	TRBJ2-7
CASRPGLEGYGYTF	TGTGCCAGCAGACCAGGACTCGAAGGCTATGGCTACACCTTC	.	TRBV2	.	TRBJ1-2
CASSEAGRNNYGYTF	TGTGCCAGCAGCGAGGCGGGACGGAATAACTATGGCTACACCTTC	.	TRBV9	.	TRBJ1-2
CASSQLGQTIAEAFF	TGTGCCAGCAGCCAATTGGGACAGACAATAGCTGAAGCTTTCTTT	TRBD1	TRBV16	.	TRBJ1-1
CASSEMRLRGRLDATNEKLFF	TGCGCCAGCAGTGAGATGAGACTAAGAGGCAGGCTAGATGCAACTAATGAAAAACTGTTTTTT	.	TRBV10-1	.	TRBJ1-4
CASSPDGGPPLGIRDTF	TGTGCCAGCAGCCCGGACGGGGGTCCCCCTCTCGGGATACGAGACACCTTC	.	TRBV7-9	once	TRBJ1-2
CASSWGTGREQFF	TGTGCCAGCAGCTGGGGGACAGGGCGGGAGCAGTTCTTC	TRBD1	TRBV5-4	once	TRBJ2-1
CASSKRGGTNEKLFF	TGTGCCAGCAGCAAAAGAGGAGGAACTAATGAAAAACTGTTTTTT	.	TRBV5-4	.	TRBJ1-4
CASSQSRSGNTIYF	TGTGCCAGCAGCCAAAGCCGCTCTGGAAACACCATATATTTT	.	TRBV14	few	TRBJ1-3
CASSPSPTGVEQYF	TGTGCCAGCAGCCCTAGCCCGACAGGGGTCGAGCAGTACTTC	TRBD1	TRBV7-2	.	TRBJ2-7
CASSVVGANNEQFF	TGTGCCAGCAGCGTAGTCGGGGCTAACAATGAGCAGTTCTTC	.	TRBV9	.	TRBJ2-1
CASSQDTTGAGYTF	TGTGCCAGCAGCCAAGATACGACAGGGGCTGGCTACACCTTC	TRBD1	TRBV4-2	.	TRBJ1-2
CASSIDRGTNEQYF	TGCGCCAGCAGCATAGACAGGGGGACAAACGAGCAGTACTTC	TRBD1	TRBV4-1	.	TRBJ2-7
CASSQDDRGLNNQPQHF	TGTGCCAGCAGCCAGGATGACAGGGGCTTGAACAATCAGCCCCAGCATTTT	TRBD1	TRBV4-2	.	TRBJ1-5
CASSPPLQDYEQYF	TGTGCCAGCTCACCTCCATTACAGGACTACGAGCAGTACTTC	.	TRBV18	.	TRBJ2-7
CAIGAGGESTEAFF	TGTGCCATCGGGGCAGGGGGCGAATCGACTGAAGCTTTCTTT	TRBD1	TRBV10-3	.	TRBJ1-1
CSAWRAGSGNTIYF	TGCAGCGCATGGAGGGCGGGTTCTGGAAACACCATATATTTT	.	TRBV29-1	.	TRBJ1-3
CASSPRDSNQPQHF	TGTGCCAGCTCACCCAGGGATAGCAATCAGCCCCAGCATTTT	.	TRBV18	.	TRBJ1-5
CASSLAAGPLHF	TGTGCCAGCAGCTTGGCCGCGGGACCCCTCCACTTT	.	TRBV5-5	.	TRBJ1-6
CASSQDRGFTYEQYF	TGTGCCAGCAGTCAGGACAGGGGGTTCACCTACGAGCAGTACTTC	TRBD1	TRBV11-2	.	TRBJ2-7
CASSWRDRDNEQYF	TGTGCCAGCAGCTGGAGAGACAGGGACAACGAGCAGTACTTC	TRBD1	TRBV5-4	.	TRBJ2-7
CASSFRYDQPQHF	TGTGCCAGCAGCTTCCGATACGATCAGCCCCAGCATTTT	.	TRBV7-2	.	TRBJ1-5
CASSLWGTEAFF	TGTGCCAGCAGTTTATGGGGGACTGAAGCTTTCTTT	.	TRBV27	.	TRBJ1-1
CASRREAQETQYF	TGTGCCAGCAGAAGGGAGGCTCAAGAGACCCAGTACTTC	.	TRBV2	.	TRBJ2-5
CASSHRAGTTGELFF	TGTGCCAGCAGTCACCGGGCCGGGACCACCGGGGAGCTGTTTTTT	.	TRBV6-5	.	TRBJ2-2
CASSGFRDNYNEQFF	TGTGCCAGTAGTGGTTTCCGGGACAACTACAATGAGCAGTTCTTC	.	TRBV19	.	TRBJ2-1
CASIPTSGVLGEQFF	TGTGCCAGCATACCGACTAGCGGGGTTTTAGGTGAGCAGTTCTTC	TRBD2	TRBV2	.	TRBJ2-1
CASSGGSGQGAAGANVLTF	TGTGCCAGCAGTGGCGGGAGCGGACAGGGGGCCGCTGGGGCCAACGTCCTGACTTTC	TRBD1	TRBV2	.	TRBJ2-6
CASSLAGANYGYTF	TGTGCCAGCAGCTTAGCGGGGGCCAACTATGGCTACACCTTC	.	TRBV7-2	.	TRBJ1-2
CASSLRPVVRNTEAFF	TGTGCCAGCAGCTTAAGACCGGTAGTACGGAACACTGAAGCTTTCTTT	.	TRBV7-9	.	TRBJ1-1
CASSQGETPRAFF	TGTGCCAGCAGCCAAGGGGAAACACCTAGAGCTTTCTTT	.	TRBV4-2	once	TRBJ1-1
CSALAGSSYNEQFF	TGCAGCGCTCTAGCGGGGAGCTCCTACAATGAGCAGTTCTTC	TRBD2	TRBV29-1	.	TRBJ2-1
CASSTDISNTGELFF	TGTGCCAGCAGCACCGACATCTCGAACACCGGGGAGCTGTTTTTT	.	TRBV5-4	.	TRBJ2-2
CASRPGLVRETQYF	TGTGCCAGCAGACCGGGACTAGTCAGAGAGACCCAGTACTTC	TRBD2	TRBV6-5	.	TRBJ2-5
CASRPAGDEQYF	TGTGCCAGCAGGCCAGCGGGGGACGAGCAGTACTTC	TRBD2	TRBV2	.	TRBJ2-7
CASSWAGVTTNEKLFF	TGTGCCAGTAGTTGGGCAGGGGTTACAACTAATGAAAAACTGTTTTTT	.	TRBV19	.	TRBJ1-4
CASSLYTRGPYEQYF	TGTGCCAGCAGCTTATATACCAGGGGGCCCTACGAGCAGTACTTC	TRBD1	TRBV7-6	.	TRBJ2-7
CASSPGPPGELFF	TGTGCCAGCAGCCCCGGCCCGCCCGGGGAGCTGTTTTTT	.	TRBV7-3	.	TRBJ2-2
CASSPDRVLREKLFF	TGTGCCAGCAGTCCCGACAGGGTACTTCGGGAAAAACTGTTTTTT	TRBD1	TRBV27	.	TRBJ1-4
CASSLVTSGTYNEQFF	TGTGCCAGCAGTTTAGTGACTAGCGGAACATACAATGAGCAGTTCTTC	TRBD2	TRBV28	.	TRBJ2-1
CASSLGAVGEKLFF	TGTGCCAGCAGCCTGGGGGCAGTGGGTGAAAAACTGTTTTTT	.	TRBV6-5	.	TRBJ1-4
CASSQDDSQSSYNSPLHF	TGCGCCAGCAGCCAAGACGACAGCCAGAGCTCCTATAATTCACCCCTCCACTTT	.	TRBV4-1	.	TRBJ1-6
CASSPGRSTEAFF	TGTGCCAGCAGTCCAGGGAGGAGCACTGAAGCTTTCTTT	.	TRBV6-6	.	TRBJ1-1
CASSLGTDTQYF	TGTGCCAGCAGCTTAGGCACAGATACGCAGTATTTT	.	TRBV11-2	.	TRBJ2-3
CASSEAGVGASYEQYF	TGCGCCAGCAGTGAAGCCGGAGTAGGGGCTTCCTACGAGCAGTACTTC	.	TRBV10-2	.	TRBJ2-7